This T cell receptor (beta chain) was profiled in a study of OX40 agonist ivuxolimab in advanced cancers. On the study more broadly: Aged about 23 to 80 with a mean of 60 years, they were about 78% male. Study findings and constraints: Among some nonresponders, normalized T-cell clonal expansion was also low. Average numbers of expanded clones were greater in CD8+ T cells than in CD4+.

Here immunoSEQ multiplex PCR was the method, and the copy in TCRdb shows in-frame clones only, minus some. The top ten clones hold about 0.95% of a sample with around 70,000 clones, around 93% of them seen once. As for this clone: Its antigen is currently unknown.

CDR1 is ENHRY and CDR2 is SYGVKD in the germline V gene. The CDR3 consists of 14 residues. V lost 2 bases and J 6 bases, leaving 13 bases between the germline ends. Sequencing used CD4+ or CD8+ T cells sorted from blood, obtained in a trial of the OX40 agonist ivuxolimab. V usage is TRBV10-3 and J usage is TRBJ1-2; D call uncertain. This sequence originates from an adult with an advanced solid tumor such as melanoma, head and neck, liver or kidney cancer. The CDR3 is CAISEPGRFDGYTF. DNA for the CDR3: TGTGCCATCAGTGAGCCAGGACGGTTTGATGGCTACACCTTC.